This is a list of T cell receptor beta chains from one sample in a study of T cells in localized non-small cell lung cancer. Assay used: immunoSEQ multiplex PCR; TCRdb lists only in-frame clones, some missing. The table includes some 25,000 clones, about 87% detected once. The sequencing used peripheral blood mononuclear cells, collected before any cancer treatment. All receptors derive from a woman aged 40-75 years with stage III lung adenocarcinoma. Both conserved end residues are part of each CDR3. D genes are given only for firm matches. Clone size appears in some rows only: once, few, many, or a class for an expanded clone.

- | - | TRBV7-2 | 16 | CASSPRAGRGNTEAFF
once | - | TRBV6-5 | 15 | CASSPFGNSNTEAFF
- | - | TRBV7-9 | 15 | CASSPAGGGGEKLFF
- | - | TRBV7-9 | 14 | CASSLSTANTEAFF
- | - | TRBV7-9 | 15 | CASSPPPLSNTEAFF
- | TRBD2 | TRBV4-2 | 16 | CASSQDGTSGSDEQFF
- | - | TRBV19 | 15 | CASSMGAGINSPLHF
- | TRBD1 | TRBV2 | 14 | CASRSDRVNSPLHF
- | - | TRBV5-1 | 16 | CASSLTHSGSDLEQYF
- | - | TRBV7-8 | 17 | CASSLGPGTKAVVTQYF
- | - | TRBV4-1 | 15 | CASSQDPRNQETQYF
- | - | TRBV6-5 | 14 | CASKREGALNTIYF
- | TRBD1 | TRBV6-5 | 14 | CASSTLGQGSGYTF
- | TRBD2 | TRBV4-3 | 16 | CASSQAKRGGFNEQYF
once | - | TRBV19 | 14 | CASTLGGIGTEAFF
- | - | TRBV29-1 | 12 | CSGRVSQETQYF
- | TRBD2 | TRBV5-4 | 14 | CASSLGTTAETQYF
- | TRBD1 | TRBV5-8 | 13 | CASSLGQGATQYF
- | TRBD2 | TRBV9 | 18 | CASSANWGSGRAYNEQFF
- | TRBD1 | TRBV5-8 | 15 | CASRKTGEGNQPQHF
- | TRBD2 | TRBV5-4 | 16 | CASSSGLAGVKETQYF
- | - | TRBV9 | 16 | CASSVSTGRANYGYTF
- | - | TRBV11-2 | 13 | CASSSQNYYGYTF
- | TRBD2 | TRBV2 | 15 | CASGRSGGDYNEQFF
- | - | TRBV9 | 15 | CANPAGDGWVYGYTF
- | TRBD2 | TRBV4-2 | 16 | CASSQGASGGGETQYF
- | - | TRBV7-9 | 14 | CASSLGTVSYEQYF
- | - | TRBV2 | 13 | CASRLQGGNEQYF
- | - | TRBV7-9 | 16 | CASSFSGAGSKETQYF
few | - | TRBV5-8 | 15 | CASSLEGYRNQPQHF
- | TRBD1 | TRBV4-1 | 16 | CASSHPFDRGGNGYTF
- | - | TRBV6-5 | 13 | CASSYSIQETQYF
- | TRBD2 | TRBV7-9 | 14 | CASSLGAGGGEQYF
- | TRBD2 | TRBV5-8 | 16 | CASSSWGLAGLDTQYF
- | TRBD1 | TRBV30 | 13 | CAWSQGEHTEAFF
- | - | TRBV29-1 | 13 | CSVGGRLNTEAFF
- | - | TRBV7-6 | 14 | CASSSGTRSYEQYF
- | - | TRBV5-1 | 16 | CASSFDGGVNTGELFF
- | - | TRBV5-4 | 11 | CASSLNTEAFF
- | - | TRBV27 | 14 | CASSLRGYRNEQFF
once | TRBD1 | TRBV7-3 | 18 | CASSLTRDRGPGANVLTF
- | - | TRBV7-2 | 16 | CASSYREGSGANVLTF
- | - | TRBV7-8 | 15 | CASSLGNPEDQPQHF
once | - | TRBV18 | 16 | CASSQSAGAGANVLTF
- | TRBD1 | TRBV19 | 16 | CASSARDRGMPDTQYF
- | - | TRBV20-1 | 10 | CSAGRDEQFF
- | - | TRBV18 | 13 | CASSPVRDNEQYF
- | - | TRBV7-2 | 15 | CASSLARRQTYGYTF
few | - | TRBV27 | 13 | CASSLRENQPQHF
once | - | TRBV7-2 | 16 | CASSLGSRGPNYGYTF
once | TRBD1 | TRBV6-1 | 13 | CAIRTGALYEQYF
- | TRBD1 | TRBV11-2 | 15 | CASRDPGQPQETQYF
- | TRBD1 | TRBV7-2 | 15 | CASSLSGGAWNEQFF
large | - | TRBV6-5 | 15 | CASSYSTASPNEQFF
- | TRBD2 | TRBV4-3 | 18 | CASSQDNRPAGHQETQYF
few | - | TRBV19 | 18 | CASSRGFRARREGYEQYF
- | TRBD2 | TRBV19 | 16 | CASSGLAGRDTGELFF
- | - | TRBV13 | 15 | CASTPGLGGGYEQYF
- | - | TRBV14 | 16 | CASSQSPDSWNTEAFF